The next 9 T cell receptor beta chains were all read from a single sample in a study of blood T cell repertoires in COVID-19. Sequencing used immunoSEQ multiplex PCR; TCRdb keeps in-frame clones, though not all of them. Among around 250,000 clones listed, around 87% were seen once. Sequenced input: peripheral blood. The receptors stem from a woman in her sixties or seventies with active or convalescent COVID-19.

This clone was seen a few times. The chain carries TRBV2 and TRBJ2-5, with D perhaps matching TRBD1 (6 bases). The CDR3 is made up of 16 amino acids. CDR1 and CDR2 from the germline V gene are SNHLY and FYNNEI. V was shortened by 7 bases and J by 5 bases, with 23 bases between the two germline ends. CDR3 sequence (DNA): TGTGCCAGCAAGGGGGTTCAGGGAAGGAGGACGGAGACCCAGTACTTC. Translating it yields CASKGVQGRRTETQYF.

This rearrangement joins TRBV18 to TRBJ1-3; TRBD1 agrees at 8 bases. V lost 4 bases, J lost 5 bases, and 10 bases stayed unmatched. The CDR3 sequence is 16 residues long. Germline CDR1 and CDR2: KGHSH and LQKENI. The CDR3 bases are TGTGCCAGCTCACAACCTGGACAGGGTGGAAGAAACACCATATATTTT. This translates into CASSQPGQGGRNTIYF.

The rearrangement uses TRBV9 and TRBJ1-4, with a possible D match to TRBD1 (6 bases). The germline CDR1 and CDR2 sequences are SGDLS and YYNGEE. Trimming shortened V by 4 bases and J by 0 bases, and 13 bases separated the two germline ends. This CDR3 spans 16 amino acids. The DNA of the CDR3 is TGTGCCAGCAGCCTACGAGCAGGGGCAACTAATGAAAAACTGTTTTTT. Encoded protein: CASSLRAGATNEKLFF.

This clone was observed once. This chain uses TRBV15 with TRBJ1-1; TRBD1 aligns across 8 bases. J gave up 4 bases and V 10 bases, and 11 bases lay outside the gene matches. The CDR3 runs to 14 residues. Germline V gene lookup returns CDR1 LNHNV and CDR2 YYDKDF (reference sequence). CDR3 loop: CASGRTGPGTEAFF. The CDR3 DNA reads TGTGCCAGTGGCCGGACAGGGCCGGGCACTGAAGCTTTCTTT. Full variable domain (rest looked up from reference TRBV15 and TRBJ1-1): DAMVIQNPRYQVTQFGKPVTLSCSQTLNHNVMYWYQQKSSQAPKLLFHYYDKDFNNEADTPDNFQSRRPNTSFCFLDIRSPGLGDTAMYLCASGRTGPGTEAFFGQGTRLTVV.

The V and J genes are TRBV15 and TRBJ1-1; the D gene is possibly TRBD1 (6 bases). Trimming took off 5 bases at V and 9 bases at J, with 16 bases between the two ends. Germline V CDR1 and CDR2: LNHNV, YYDKDF (reference sequence). This CDR3 is 13 amino acids long. Written as DNA, the CDR3 is TGTGCCACCAGCGGCAGGACAGAACTTCAAGCTTTCTTT. Protein: CATSGRTELQAFF.

This chain links TRBV19 with TRBJ1-5; TRBD1 agrees at 8 bases. Unmatched junction bases numbered 13, after V lost 6 bases and J lost 6 bases. The CDR3 extends over 16 amino acids. The germline gives CDR1 LNHDA, CDR2 SQIVND (reference sequence). The CDR3 region is CASSPPLRGRGQPQHF. The CDR3 DNA reads TGTGCCAGTAGCCCCCCTCTCAGGGGGCGCGGTCAGCCCCAGCATTTT.

This chain's CDR3 is CSVTPGKGGTEAFF. The CDR3, as DNA: TGCAGCGTTACCCCAGGGAAGGGTGGAACTGAAGCTTTCTTT. The chain has TRBV29-1 and TRBJ1-1; D might be TRBD1 (5 bases). The germline V gene has CDR1 SQVTM and CDR2 ANQGSEA. V was pared by 5 bases and J by 5 bases, with 18 bases between. The CDR3 covers 14 residues.

This clone appeared a single time. V gene TRBV3-1 (or the pseudogene TRBV3-2) combines with J gene TRBJ1-2; maybe TRBD1 (5 bases). The length of the CDR3 is 14 residues. Germline V CDR1 and CDR2: LGHDT, YNNKEL (reference sequence). V was pared by 0 bases and J by 7 bases, with 12 bases between. The CDR3 DNA reads TGTGCCAGCAGCCAAGATCGGACACGAGGTGGCTACACCTTC. Translated: CASSQDRTRGGYTF.

The rearrangement uses TRBV7-8 and TRBJ2-5; TRBD2 matches 7 bases. After removal of 6 bases from V and 1 base from J, the junction contained 2 bases not matched to a gene. The CDR3 length is 13 residues. CDR1 is SGHVS, CDR2 FQNEAQ, per germline. The CDR3 coding sequence is TGTGCCAGCAGTAGACTAGCCCAAGAGACCCAGTACTTC. This gives the protein CASSRLAQETQYF.